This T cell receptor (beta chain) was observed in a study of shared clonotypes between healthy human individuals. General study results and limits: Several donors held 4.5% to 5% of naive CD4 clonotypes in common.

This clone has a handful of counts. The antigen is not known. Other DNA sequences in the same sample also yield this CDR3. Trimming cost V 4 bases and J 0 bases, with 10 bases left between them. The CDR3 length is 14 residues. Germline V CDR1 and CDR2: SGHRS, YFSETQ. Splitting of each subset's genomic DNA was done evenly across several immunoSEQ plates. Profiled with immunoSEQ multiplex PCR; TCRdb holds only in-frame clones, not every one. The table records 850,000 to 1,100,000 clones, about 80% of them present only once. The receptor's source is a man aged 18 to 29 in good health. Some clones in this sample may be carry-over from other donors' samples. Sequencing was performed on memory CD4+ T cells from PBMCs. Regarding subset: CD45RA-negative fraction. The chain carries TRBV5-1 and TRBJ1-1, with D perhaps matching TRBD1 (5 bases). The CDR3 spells CASSTGTVNTEAFF. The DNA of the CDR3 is TGCGCCAGCAGCACCGGGACGGTGAACACTGAAGCTTTCTTT.